These T cell receptor beta chains were read from a single sample in a study of T cell changes during pregnancy in multiple sclerosis. Some clones are missing from TCRdb's copy, which holds only in-frame ones; the method was immunoSEQ multiplex PCR. The table shows 75,000 to 95,000 clones, with around 92% occurring only once. Source: peripheral blood, taken after pregnancy. These receptors originate from a female donor with multiple sclerosis, enrolled in a pregnancy study. CDR3s include the opening cysteine and the closing phenylalanine or tryptophan. Each record gives: J gene, clone size, D gene, V gene, CDR3 protein, CDR3 DNA. The D gene is left open where the match is weak. Only some rows state a clone size, as once, few, many or a class for expanded clones.

TRBJ2-6	NA	NA	TRBV5-1	CASSSTTDPTSGANVLTF	TGCGCCAGCAGCTCGACGACAGATCCTACCTCTGGGGCCAACGTCCTGACTTTC
TRBJ2-3	NA	NA	TRBV30	CAWAQTGPTQYF	TGTGCCTGGGCCCAGACAGGCCCTACGCAGTATTTT
TRBJ1-1	NA	TRBD1	TRBV5-1	CASSPGTADLEAFF	TGCGCCAGCAGCCCCGGGACAGCTGACCTGGAAGCTTTCTTT
TRBJ1-1	NA	TRBD1	TRBV10-1	CASSQAPGTVEAFF	TGCGCCAGCAGCCAGGCCCCTGGGACAGTTGAAGCTTTCTTT
TRBJ2-3	NA	NA	TRBV5-4	CASQIGEADTQYF	TGTGCCAGCCAAATTGGTGAGGCAGATACGCAGTATTTT
TRBJ2-5	few	NA	TRBV6-1	CASRLETQYF	TGTGCCAGCAGACTAGAGACCCAGTACTTC
TRBJ2-4	NA	TRBD2	TRBV7-9	CASSLTSGKNIQYF	TGTGCCAGCAGCTTAACTAGCGGGAAAAACATTCAGTACTTC
TRBJ2-5	once	NA	TRBV4-1	CASSPPHRAKETQYF	TGCGCCAGCAGCCCTCCGCATAGAGCCAAAGAGACCCAGTACTTC
TRBJ2-3	NA	NA	TRBV5-6	CASSLVGTLPDTQYF	TGTGCCAGCAGCTTGGTGGGGACTCTCCCAGATACGCAGTATTTT
TRBJ1-1	NA	NA	TRBV10-3	CAISPGDGGGETEAFF	TGTGCCATCAGCCCAGGGGATGGAGGTGGAGAGACTGAAGCTTTCTTT
TRBJ1-2	NA	NA	TRBV4-1	CASSQGLRGGRFNGYTF	TGCGCCAGCAGCCAAGGACTCAGGGGCGGGAGGTTTAATGGCTACACCTTC
TRBJ1-1	NA	NA	TRBV6-5	CASRGRIEAFF	TGTGCCAGCAGGGGGCGGATCGAAGCTTTCTTT
TRBJ2-2	few	TRBD2	TRBV9	CASSAGLAGVGGLFF	TGTGCCAGCAGCGCTGGACTAGCGGGCGTAGGGGGGCTGTTTTTT
TRBJ1-4	NA	TRBD1	TRBV18	CATCRDRDEKLFF	TGTGCCACATGCCGGGACAGGGATGAAAAACTGTTTTTT
TRBJ1-6	NA	TRBD1	TRBV5-1	CASSLDTTGNNSPLHF	TGCGCCAGCAGTTTGGATACGACAGGGAACAATTCACCCCTCCACTTT
TRBJ2-5	NA	TRBD1	TRBV9	CASSGGTGGAVTQYF	TGTGCCAGCAGCGGCGGGACAGGGGGGGCGGTGACCCAGTACTTC
TRBJ2-5	NA	NA	TRBV2	CASSEPSRETQYF	TGTGCCAGCAGTGAACCAAGCCGGGAGACCCAGTACTTC
TRBJ1-4	NA	TRBD1	TRBV27	CASSLGTPGQGSGGVF	TGTGCCAGCAGTTTGGGAACGCCGGGACAGGGATCAGGAGGGGTGTTT
TRBJ2-5	NA	NA	TRBV2	CASSEERGLQYF	TGTGCCAGCAGTGAAGAAAGGGGACTCCAGTACTTC
TRBJ2-7	NA	NA	TRBV6-5	CASSPQAHEQYF	TGTGCCAGCAGTCCTCAGGCCCACGAGCAGTACTTC
TRBJ1-6	NA	TRBD1	TRBV6-5	CASSYATGTVNSPLHF	TGTGCCAGCAGTTACGCCACCGGGACAGTTAATTCACCCCTCCACTTT
TRBJ2-6	NA	TRBD1	TRBV5-1	CASSLTGGASGANVLTF	TGCGCCAGCAGCCTCACAGGGGGCGCATCTGGGGCCAACGTCCTGACTTTC
TRBJ1-4	NA	NA	TRBV7-9	CASSLSPGLDEKLFF	TGTGCCAGCAGCTTGAGTCCGGGTTTAGACGAAAAACTGTTTTTT
TRBJ1-6	NA	NA	TRBV27	CASSRHAVGNSPLHF	TGTGCCAGCAGCCGCCATGCGGTCGGTAATTCACCCCTCCACTTT
TRBJ2-7	NA	TRBD1	TRBV5-1	CASSFTLTGVLYEQYF	TGCGCCAGCAGCTTCACCTTGACAGGGGTCCTCTACGAGCAGTACTTC
TRBJ2-7	NA	NA	TRBV6-5	CASSYSGHEQYF	TGTGCCAGCAGTTACTCGGGCCACGAGCAGTACTTC
TRBJ1-2	once	NA	TRBV10-3	CAISESIREGRYGYTF	TGTGCCATCAGTGAGTCCATTCGGGAAGGACGCTATGGCTACACCTTC
TRBJ2-3	NA	NA	TRBV18	CASSPPSDWTVLQYF	TGTGCCAGCTCACCACCGTCGGACTGGACTGTACTTCAGTATTTT
TRBJ2-6	NA	NA	TRBV27	CASSLLVHSGANVLTF	TGTGCCAGCAGTTTATTAGTTCACTCTGGGGCCAACGTCCTGACTTTC
TRBJ1-2	NA	NA	TRBV7-9	CASSPFGGGLQGYTF	TGTGCCAGCAGCCCCTTCGGCGGGGGGCTTCAGGGCTACACCTTC
TRBJ1-2	NA	TRBD1	TRBV7-9	CASSSGGQGRGYTF	TGTGCCAGCAGCTCAGGGGGACAGGGAAGGGGCTACACCTTC
TRBJ2-7	NA	TRBD1	TRBV5-1	CASSFETGGNEQYF	TGCGCCAGCAGCTTCGAGACAGGGGGCAACGAGCAGTACTTC
TRBJ1-2	NA	NA	TRBV2	CASSVEAGYTF	TGTGCCAGCAGTGTGGAGGCTGGCTACACCTTC
TRBJ1-2	NA	NA	TRBV5-4	CASSLDSYGYTF	TGTGCCAGCAGCTTGGACAGCTATGGCTACACCTTC
TRBJ2-7	NA	TRBD2	TRBV19	CASSTKPTPGLAGPHYEQYF	TGTGCCAGTAGTACAAAACCCACCCCGGGACTAGCGGGACCTCACTACGAGCAGTACTTC
TRBJ2-7	NA	NA	TRBV5-1	CASSRNRESYEQYF	TGCGCCAGCAGCCGGAACAGGGAATCCTACGAGCAGTACTTC
TRBJ1-5	NA	NA	TRBV7-8	CASSLPANRNQPQHF	TGTGCCAGCAGCTTACCCGCGAATCGCAATCAGCCCCAGCATTTT
TRBJ2-5	once	TRBD2	TRBV6-1	CASSERAGGPGFRRQETQYF	TGTGCCAGCAGTGAACGAGCGGGAGGGCCGGGGTTTAGGAGGCAAGAGACCCAGTACTTC
TRBJ2-3	NA	TRBD2	TRBV27	CASSSGTSGISGTQYF	TGTGCCAGCAGTTCCGGGACTAGCGGGATCTCGGGTACGCAGTATTTT